The present T cell receptor (beta chain) was sequenced within a study of blood T cells in healthy people across ages. Findings and caveats of the study: Roughly linear declines in TCR beta diversity per million T cells occurred with age.

Notes on this clonotype: Antigen specificity is unknown.

Alongside a J-beta primer mix, a sample-barcoded 5' primer served in a second PCR lasting roughly 7 to 11 cycles. Through a template-switch adaptor with 12 random nucleotides, each cDNA molecule received a tag. In TCRdb, the 5' RACE reads were re-called with MiXCR into one record per CDR3 protein. Altogether about 1.6 million distinct CDR3 sequences are present, around 35% being singletons, with the ten largest covering about 10%. Germline V gene sequence: CDR1 MNHEY, CDR2 SMNVEV (reference sequence). This CDR3 is built from 13 residues. Trimming shortened V by 10 bases and J by 1 base, and 11 bases separated the two germline ends.

Sequencing was performed on blood. This TCR came from a woman aged 30 to 39 in good health. The chain carries TRBV27 and TRBJ1-5, with D tentatively TRBD1 (5 bases). The CDR3 is CATGRDSNQPQHF. CDR3 in DNA: TGTGCCACTGGGAGGGACAGCAATCAGCCCCAGCATTTT.